The 19 T cell receptor beta chains listed next were all sequenced from one sample in a study of cytomegalovirus exposure and HLA in healthy donors. Amplification used 60 Vbeta primers and 13 Jbeta primers. Some clones are missing from TCRdb's copy, which holds only in-frame ones; the method was immunoSEQ multiplex PCR. The listing records about 200,000 clones. Sequenced input: PBMCs. These receptors all stem from a girl between 2 and 10 years old in good health and CMV-seropositive.

The chain carries TRBV10-1 and TRBJ2-3; 8 bases line up with TRBD2. The trim removed 4 bases at V and 3 bases at J, leaving 9 bases unmatched. Looked up from germline, CDR1 is WNHNN and CDR2 is SYGVQD (reference sequence). This CDR3 contains 16 residues. The CDR3 nucleotides read TGCGCCAGCAGTGGAACGGGAGGGCCAGGAACAGATACGCAGTATTTT. It is translated as CASSGTGGPGTDTQYF.

This rearrangement joins TRBV7-3 to TRBJ1-2; TRBD1 matches 9 bases. CDR1 and CDR2 from the germline V gene are SGHTA and FQGTGA. The CDR3 extends over 18 amino acids. Trimming at V came to 1 base and at J to 5 bases, leaving 14 bases not matched to a gene. In DNA, the CDR3 is TGTGCCAGCAGCTTAAGCCCCCGGGACAGGGCAAGGGGTTATGGCTACACCTTC. Residues: CASSLSPRDRARGYGYTF.

The chain has TRBV6-5 and TRBJ2-1; perhaps TRBD1 as D (6 bases). CDR3 length: 16 amino acids. Trimming stripped 0 bases from V and 7 bases from J, with 16 bases between. Germline loops: CDR1 MNHEY, CDR2 SVGAGI. CDR3 sequence: CASSYSGQGMSNEQFF. DNA for the CDR3: TGTGCCAGCAGTTACTCGGGGCAGGGGATGAGTAATGAGCAGTTCTTC.

The rearrangement joins TRBV2 to TRBJ2-3; 9 bases line up with TRBD1. The CDR3 consists of 14 residues. The V and J ends lost 5 bases and 4 bases, in that order; junction bases with no gene match: 4. Germline CDR1 SNHLY, CDR2 FYNNEI. The CDR3 reads CASSPGTGSDTQYF. In DNA form, the CDR3 reads TGTGCCAGCAGTCCCGGGACAGGGTCAGATACGCAGTATTTT.

The chain employs TRBV29-1 and TRBJ1-5, with D perhaps matching TRBD1 (6 bases). The germline V and J ends were trimmed by 2 bases and 6 bases, with 11 bases remaining between them. The germline gives CDR1 SQVTM, CDR2 ANQGSEA. This CDR3 has 13 amino acids. CDR3 nucleotide sequence: TGCAGCGTTGAAATGGGGGCTGGTCAGCCCCAGCATTTT. Translating it yields CSVEMGAGQPQHF.

This chain uses TRBV28 with TRBJ2-4, with D possibly TRBD1 on 6 matching bases. This CDR3 is 13 amino acids long. The V gene lost 6 bases and the J gene lost 0 bases, with 6 bases spanning the gap. The germline V gene encodes CDR1 MDHEN and CDR2 SYDVKM. The CDR3 DNA sequence: TGTGCCAGCAGACAGGGAGCCAAAAACATTCAGTACTTC. Its protein product is CASRQGAKNIQYF.

The J gene is TRBJ2-1, the V gene TRBV6-4, with TRBD2 as a possible D gene (6 bases). CDR3 length equals 16 residues. V was cut by 5 bases and J by 0 bases, with 14 bases left in between. In germline, CDR1 is MRHNA, CDR2 SNTAGT. CDR3 DNA: TGTGCCAGCAGTTGGACTACTTTGAGCTCCTACAATGAGCAGTTCTTC. Translating it yields CASSWTTLSSYNEQFF.

The V gene is TRBV5-6, the J gene TRBJ2-7, with 9 nucleotides matching TRBD1. CDR3 length: 14 amino acids. The trim removed 7 bases at V and 3 bases at J, leaving 8 bases unmatched. From germline, CDR1 is SGHDT and CDR2 YYEEEE. CDR3 DNA: TGTGCCAGCGGGCCGGGACAGGGCTTCTACGAGCAGTACTTC. Amino acids: CASGPGQGFYEQYF.

In regard to this clone: The same CDR3 arises from other DNA sequences in this sample as well. The chain uses TRBV28 and TRBJ1-5; D unresolved. The V gene's germline CDR1 is MDHEN and CDR2 SYDVKM. CDR3 length equals 14 residues. Trimming left V 5 bases short and J 5 bases short, with 13 bases between. CDR3 loop: CASSPAERDQPQHF. The DNA of the CDR3 is TGTGCCAGCAGTCCGGCGGAACGGGATCAGCCCCAGCATTTT.

The chain couples TRBV28 to TRBJ1-5, with D maybe TRBD1 (5 bases). The V end lost 1 base, the J end lost 3 bases, and 7 bases lay between the germline ends. The CDR3 sequence is 14 residues long. Germline loops: CDR1 MDHEN, CDR2 SYDVKM. CDR3 nucleotides: TGTGCCAGCAGTTTATCACAGGTCAATCAGCCCCAGCATTTT. It encodes CASSLSQVNQPQHF.

The chain has TRBV5-1 and TRBJ2-1; D ambiguous. This CDR3 is 16 amino acids long. V shed 1 base and J shed 1 base, with 12 bases lying between them. CDR1 is SGHRS, CDR2 YFSETQ, per germline. As DNA, the CDR3 is TGCGCCAGCAGCTTGAATGGGCGTGGGTCCTACAATGAGCAGTTCTTC. Encoded protein: CASSLNGRGSYNEQFF.

The J gene is TRBJ2-5, the V gene TRBV5-1; 10 nucleotides line up with TRBD1. The V and J ends lost 0 bases and 5 bases, in that order; junction bases with no gene match: 13. The CDR3 loop spans 18 amino acids. Germline loops: CDR1 SGHRS, CDR2 YFSETQ. As DNA, the CDR3 is TGCGCCAGCAGCTTGGCCCCACTCCAGACAGGGGGCGGGGAGACCCAGTACTTC. Translated: CASSLAPLQTGGGETQYF.

Concerning this clone itself: At one end the junction does not follow the germline gene, possibly because of a read error. This sequence joins TRBV7-7 and TRBJ2-1, with 10 bases lining up with TRBD2. The CDR3 contains 18 residues. CDR1 is SSHAT and CDR2 is FNYEAQ in the germline V gene (reference sequence). CDR3 region: CASSLIPISGRSGNEQFF. Here the CDR3 DNA reads TGTGCTAGCAGCTTAATTCCCATTAGCGGGAGGAGCGGCAATGAGCAGTTCTTC. Filled out from reference TRBV7-7 and TRBJ2-1, the complete variable domain reads GAGVSQSPRYKVTKRGQDVTLRCDPISSHATLYWYQQALGQGPEFLTYFNYEAQPDKSGLPSDRFSAERPEGSISTLTIQRTEQRDSAMYRCASSLIPISGRSGNEQFFGPGTRLTVL.

The chain uses TRBV11-2 and TRBJ2-3; 9 nucleotides agree with TRBD1. Germline CDR1 is SGHAT and CDR2 is FQNNGV. The CDR3 length is 18 residues. The V gene end was trimmed by 3 bases and the J gene end by 3 bases; junction bases not matched to a gene: 13. The CDR3 loop reads CASSFPRVTGGITDTQYF. DNA for the CDR3: TGTGCCAGCAGCTTCCCCAGAGTGACAGGGGGAATTACAGATACGCAGTATTTT.

The chain uses TRBV18 and TRBJ1-2; 8 positions match TRBD1. The length of the CDR3 is 14 residues. The germline CDR1 and CDR2 sequences are KGHSH and LQKENI. The V gene end was trimmed by 3 bases and the J gene end by 1 base; junction bases not matched to a gene: 1. CDR3 DNA sequence: TGTGCCAGCTCACCGGACAGGGTTAACTATGGCTACACCTTC. It is translated as CASSPDRVNYGYTF. Filled out from reference TRBV18 and TRBJ1-2, the complete variable domain reads NAGVMQNPRHLVRRRGQEARLRCSPMKGHSHVYWYRQLPEEGLKFMVYLQKENIIDESGMPKERFSAEFPKEGPSILRIQQVVRGDSAAYFCASSPDRVNYGYTFGSGTRLTVV.

CDR3 sequence: CATSRGAGGLQTQYF. CDR3 nucleotides: TGTGCCACCAGCAGAGGAGCGGGAGGGCTTCAGACCCAGTACTTC. The chain has TRBV15 and TRBJ2-5, with 10 bases identical to TRBD2. V gave up 1 base and J gave up 6 bases; unmatched junction bases: 5. The germline V gene has CDR1 LNHNV and CDR2 YYDKDF (reference sequence). This CDR3 region has 15 residues.

This rearrangement joins TRBV10-3 to TRBJ1-5; TRBD1 matches 7 bases. Germline V gives CDR1 ENHRY, CDR2 SYGVKD. This CDR3 is 14 amino acids long. V lost 4 bases to trimming and J lost 7 bases; unmatched junction nucleotides: 7. The CDR3 DNA follows: TGTGCCATCAGTGGCGGTCAGGGGGGACAGCCCCAGCATTTT. Its translation is CAISGGQGGQPQHF.

This chain uses TRBV5-4 with TRBJ2-2, with D perhaps TRBD2 (6 bases). CDR1 and CDR2 from the germline V gene are SGHNT and YYREEE (reference sequence). The CDR3 runs 15 residues. V was cut by 7 bases and J by 0 bases, with 13 bases left in between. The DNA for the CDR3 is TGTGCCAGCGGGGTAAGGACTACGAACACCGGGGAGCTGTTTTTT. Protein sequence: CASGVRTTNTGELFF.

This chain links TRBV2 with TRBJ1-2, with a tentative D call TRBD1 (5 bases). This CDR3 spans 12 amino acids. Between the trimmed V and J ends, which lost 7 bases and 4 bases, there was a span of 10 bases. CDR1 is SNHLY and CDR2 is FYNNEI in the germline V gene. The CDR3 reads CASTAGPYGYTF. DNA of the CDR3: TGTGCCAGCACGGCAGGGCCCTATGGCTACACCTTC.